This entry lists 30 T cell receptor beta chains sequenced from one sample in a study of T cells in Graves' hyperthyroidism and ophthalmopathy. Researchers amplified the TCR beta CDR3 regions from RNA transcripts. HTBI primers were employed in a first-round RT-PCR of the TCR CDR3. TCRdb re-derived calls from the multiplex PCR reads in MiXCR, one entry per CDR3 protein. The sample contains 350,000 to 500,000 distinct CDR3 sequences, approximately 14% of which appear only once. Sequencing was done on a sample of blood. These receptors came from a woman in her late teens or twenties with Graves' hyperthyroidism.

This clonotype occurred a few times. This chain joins TRBV18 and TRBJ1-6; 9 bases match TRBD1. Per germline, CDR1 KGHSH and CDR2 LQKENI. V dropped 6 bases and J dropped 9; count of bases not matched to a gene: 9. This CDR3 contains 15 residues. CDR3 nucleotide sequence: TGTGCCAGCTCGCTAGCTACAGGGGGCTTTTCACCCCTCCACTTT. It encodes CASSLATGGFSPLHF.

This clonotype showed up just once. This rearrangement joins TRBV11-2 to TRBJ2-3; 9 positions match TRBD2. Germline V CDR1 and CDR2: SGHAT, FQNNGV. The CDR3 runs 18 residues. The ends lost 1 base at V and 7 bases at J; junction bases unmatched: 15. The CDR3 here is CASSLGMFDSGRGYTQYF. CDR3 bases: TGTGCCAGCAGCTTAGGGATGTTTGATAGCGGGAGAGGGTATACGCAGTATTTT.

The sample holds a few counts of this clonotype. The V call is TRBV19, the J call TRBJ2-7; 12 bases agree with TRBD2. The length of the CDR3 is 15 residues. Germline V gene lookup returns CDR1 LNHDA and CDR2 SQIVND (reference sequence). Unmatched junction bases numbered 1, after V lost 1 base and J lost 3 bases. The CDR3: CASSIGLAGDYEQYF. The CDR3 DNA is TGTGCCAGTAGTATAGGACTAGCGGGGGACTACGAGCAGTACTTC.

The sample holds a few counts of this clonotype. The chain employs TRBV19 and TRBJ2-1, with D possibly being TRBD2 (5 bases). The CDR3 is made up of 15 amino acids. V lost 2 bases, J lost 3 bases, and 11 bases lay in between. Germline assignment: CDR1 LNHDA and CDR2 SQIVND (reference sequence). CDR3 DNA: TGTGCCAGTAGTATAAGTGTTAGCGACTACAATGAGCAGTTCTTC. Protein product: CASSISVSDYNEQFF.

Remarks on this clonotype: A much larger clonotype is one base distant, so this may be a read error. This chain links TRBV11-2 with TRBJ1-1, with D possibly TRBD1 on 5 matching bases. There are 17 residues in the CDR3. The germline V gene has CDR1 SGHAT and CDR2 FQNNGV. The CDR3 reads CASSPGVGFIMNTETFF. In DNA, the CDR3 is TGTGCCAGCAGCCCGGGGGTCGGTTTCATAATGAACACTGAAACTTTCTTT.

This clonotype was picked up many times. V gene TRBV28 combines with J gene TRBJ2-1, with D possibly being TRBD1 (5 bases). CDR3 length: 17 residues. Per the germline V gene, CDR1 is MDHEN and CDR2 is SYDVKM. Trimming shortened V by 5 bases and J by 0 bases, and 17 bases separated the two germline ends. The CDR3 DNA sequence: TGTGCCAGCAGTACACAACAGGTCCCATTCTCCTACAATGAGCAGTTCTTC. Protein sequence: CASSTQQVPFSYNEQFF.

This clonotype showed up just a few times. The chain uses TRBV27 and TRBJ2-1; TRBD2 agrees at 9 bases. With V trimmed by 2 bases and J by 0 bases, 5 bases remained unmatched. The CDR3 runs 17 residues. Per germline, CDR1 MNHEY and CDR2 SMNVEV (reference sequence). CDR3 loop: CASSLRGSGSSYNEQFF. CDR3 sequence (DNA): TGTGCCAGCAGTTTACGTGGTAGCGGGAGCTCCTACAATGAGCAGTTCTTC.

The chain employs TRBV20-1 and TRBJ2-1; D tentatively fits TRBD1 or TRBD2 (6 bases each). CDR3 length: 14 amino acids. Per germline, CDR1 DFQATT and CDR2 SNEGSKA (reference sequence). Trimming cost V 3 bases and J 7 bases, with 16 bases left between them. CDR3 sequence: CSASVARGGNEQFF. As DNA, the CDR3 is TGCAGTGCTAGTGTGGCGAGAGGGGGGAATGAGCAGTTCTTC.

This chain connects TRBV9 to TRBJ2-7; no clear D. CDR1 is SGDLS, CDR2 YYNGEE, per germline. The V and J ends lost 0 bases and 3 bases respectively, with 7 bases between them. The CDR3 covers 13 residues. As DNA, the CDR3 is TGTGCCAGCAGCGTAGGGGTGGACTACGAGCAGTACTTC. Its protein is CASSVGVDYEQYF.

This clonotype was recorded at least ten times. V gene TRBV14 combines with J gene TRBJ2-1; 7 nucleotides line up with TRBD2. Germline V lookup: CDR1 SGHDN, CDR2 FVKESK. The CDR3 runs 15 residues. V shed 0 bases and J 1 base; nucleotides not matched to a gene: 0. CDR3 in amino acids: CASSQEGGSYNEQFF. The CDR3 DNA reads as TGTGCCAGCAGCCAAGAGGGGGGGTCCTACAATGAGCAGTTCTTC.

In this sample, this clonotype turned up many times. The CDR3 loop reads CSARAGDLPNAGTDTQYF. CDR3 nucleotide sequence: TGCAGTGCTAGAGCGGGGGATCTCCCCAACGCTGGCACAGATACGCAGTATTTT. The chain joins TRBV20-1 to TRBJ2-3, with TRBD2 as a possible D gene (6 bases). Deletions cut 1 base from V and 1 base from J, with 21 bases between. The germline CDR1 and CDR2 sequences are DFQATT and SNEGSKA (reference sequence). This CDR3 comprises 18 residues.

Comments on this clonotype: This may stem from a read error, because a much larger clone lies one nucleotide away. The J gene is TRBJ1-1, the V gene TRBV12-3 or TRBV12-4, with D tentatively TRBD1 (5 bases). CDR3 length: 15 amino acids. The CDR3 loop is CASSPRVGGNTESFF. The CDR3, as DNA: TGTGCCAGCAGTCCCAGGGTTGGGGGGAACACTGAATCTTTCTTT.

This clonotype occurred many times. V is TRBV20-1 and J is TRBJ1-1; no clear D. CDR1 and CDR2 (germline): DFQATT, SNEGSKA (reference sequence). This CDR3 is 13 amino acids long. V was pared by 0 bases and J by 1 base, with 6 bases between. CDR3 bases: TGCAGTGCTAGAGATCGAGGGAACACTGAAGCTTTCTTT. Its protein product is CSARDRGNTEAFF.

This clonotype was seen only a few times. The CDR3 DNA sequence: TGTGCCAGCAGCTTGCAGCGGGAGCCAAACGAGCAGTACTTC. Residues: CASSLQREPNEQYF. The chain links TRBV7-2 to TRBJ2-7; 8 bases align to TRBD2. The CDR3 has 14 residues. CDR1 and CDR2 from the germline V gene are SGHTA and FQGNSA. V lost 3 bases and J lost 5; bases outside the gene matches: 6.

This clonotype was counted between two and nine times. The V and J genes are TRBV6-1 and TRBJ1-5; D not resolved. The CDR3 sequence is 18 residues long. Deletions cut 6 bases from V and 0 bases from J, with 21 bases between. Germline V gene data show CDR1 as MNHNS and CDR2 as SASEGT. In DNA form, the CDR3 reads TGTGCCAGCAGCCAACTACCCCCATTAGGAGATAGCAATCAGCCCCAGCATTTT. Its protein is CASSQLPPLGDSNQPQHF.

This clonotype was found a few times. The gene calls are TRBV11-3 and TRBJ2-5; TRBD1 agrees at 7 bases. Germline V gene data show CDR1 as SGHNT and CDR2 as YENEEA. The CDR3 loop spans 13 amino acids. The V gene end was trimmed by 5 bases and the J gene end by 5 bases; junction bases not matched to a gene: 5. CDR3 region: CASSPTGTETQYF. In DNA form, the CDR3 reads TGTGCCAGCAGCCCGACAGGGACGGAGACCCAGTACTTC.

This clonotype was detected ten times or more. This rearrangement joins TRBV28 to TRBJ2-5; 14 bases map to TRBD2. There are 15 residues in the CDR3. V lost 6 bases and J lost 5; bases outside the gene matches: 5. The germline V gene encodes CDR1 MDHEN and CDR2 SYDVKM. CDR3 bases: TGTGCCAGCAGCTCCCGACTAGCGGGAGGGGAGACCCAGTACTTC. Its translation is CASSSRLAGGETQYF.

The chain employs TRBV30 and TRBJ2-2, with 7 positions matching TRBD1. Looked up from germline, CDR1 is GTSNPN and CDR2 is SVGIG (reference sequence). This CDR3 has 14 residues. The junction had 5 bases not matched to a gene; V was cut back by 1 base and J by 6 bases. The CDR3 region has the DNA TGTGCCTGGAGTGGGGGCAGGGGGTCCGGGGAGCTGTTTTTT. Amino acid sequence: CAWSGGRGSGELFF.

This clonotype was counted a few times. The chain employs TRBV25-1 and TRBJ2-5, with D unclear. The CDR3 consists of 14 residues. V gave up 2 bases and J gave up 2 bases, with 9 bases separating them. Germline V gene lookup returns CDR1 MGHDK and CDR2 SYGVNS. The CDR3: CASSEPGLQETQYF. In DNA, the CDR3 is TGTGCCAGCAGTGAACCAGGTCTACAAGAGACCCAGTACTTC.

The J gene is TRBJ2-3, the V gene TRBV6-5; 7 bases map to TRBD1. V lost 4 bases and J lost 1; bases outside the gene matches: 14. The germline V gene encodes CDR1 MNHEY and CDR2 SVGAGI. The CDR3 covers 18 residues. The CDR3 nucleotides read TGTGCCAGCAGTTTCCGGGACAGAGAACCTGTTCGCACAGATACGCAGTATTTT. It is translated as CASSFRDREPVRTDTQYF.

This clonotype came up many times. This rearrangement joins TRBV12-3 or TRBV12-4 to TRBJ1-3; 7 bases map to TRBD1. The CDR3 has 15 residues. After removal of 0 bases from V and 2 bases from J, the junction contained 1 base not matched to a gene. The CDR3 sequence is CASSLAGTAGNTIYF. DNA for the CDR3: TGTGCCAGCAGTTTAGCGGGGACAGCTGGAAACACCATATATTTT.

This clonotype has just a few counts. This chain joins TRBV20-1 and TRBJ2-7, with D perhaps TRBD1 (5 bases). V was pared by 1 base and J by 0 bases, with 10 bases between. The CDR3 has 14 amino acids. Germline V gene data show CDR1 as DFQATT and CDR2 as SNEGSKA (reference sequence). The CDR3 spells CSARGGSSSYEQYF. The DNA for the CDR3 is TGCAGTGCTAGAGGGGGCTCAAGCTCCTACGAGCAGTACTTC.

This clonotype was seen at least ten times. This chain links TRBV30 with TRBJ2-1, with 8 bases matching TRBD1. Germline V gene data show CDR1 as GTSNPN and CDR2 as SVGIG (reference sequence). V was clipped by 6 bases and J by 7 bases; unmatched bases: 8. This CDR3 spans 13 amino acids. CDR3 in amino acids: CACTGQGDNEQFF. For the CDR3, the DNA is TGTGCCTGCACCGGACAGGGAGATAATGAGCAGTTCTTC.

At least ten counts were recorded for this clonotype. The chain recombines TRBV12-3 or TRBV12-4 with TRBJ1-2; 8 bases are shared with TRBD1. V was pared by 5 bases and J by 4 bases, with 3 bases of the junction left unmatched. The CDR3 length is 13 residues. Here the CDR3 reads CASSRTGTYGYTF. Written as DNA, the CDR3 is TGTGCCAGCAGTCGGACAGGGACCTATGGCTACACCTTC.

Ten or more counts support this clonotype. The V gene is TRBV20-1, the J gene TRBJ2-1, with D possibly TRBD2 on 6 matching bases. V was cut by 1 base and J by 0 bases, with 10 bases left in between. The germline CDR1 and CDR2 sequences are DFQATT and SNEGSKA (reference sequence). The CDR3 runs to 15 residues. The CDR3 spells CSARGGGISYNEQFF. In nucleotides, the CDR3 is TGCAGTGCTAGAGGCGGCGGGATCTCCTACAATGAGCAGTTCTTC.

The V gene is TRBV5-4, the J gene TRBJ2-3; no definite D call. The CDR3 is 16 amino acids. V lost 1 base and J lost 2, with 14 bases in between. Germline values: CDR1 SGHNT, CDR2 YYREEE (reference sequence). The DNA for the CDR3 is TGTGCCAGCAGCTTGATTGGACCCCAATTCACAGATACGCAGTATTTT. This gives the protein CASSLIGPQFTDTQYF.

This clonotype was seen at least ten times. The J gene is TRBJ2-7, the V gene TRBV28; possibly TRBD2 for D (5 bases). CDR3 length equals 14 residues. Germline V lookup: CDR1 MDHEN, CDR2 SYDVKM. V was cut by 5 bases and J by 3 bases, with 14 bases left in between. The CDR3 sequence is CASSRPTRDYEQYF. CDR3 DNA: TGTGCCAGCAGTCGCCCTACTAGAGACTACGAGCAGTACTTC.

This clonotype was detected only a few times. This chain connects TRBV5-1 to TRBJ2-2; 7 bases are a match to TRBD1. J gave up 0 bases and V 4 bases, and 3 bases lay outside the gene matches. The CDR3 runs 15 residues. CDR1 is SGHRS and CDR2 is YFSETQ in the germline V gene. The CDR3 sequence is CASSPGQPNTGELFF. The CDR3 nucleotides are TGCGCCAGCAGCCCGGGACAGCCGAACACCGGGGAGCTGTTTTTT.

This clonotype was recorded many times. The rearrangement links TRBV5-1 to TRBJ2-1; TRBD1 matches 8 bases. From germline, CDR1 is SGHRS and CDR2 YFSETQ. CDR3 length: 16 residues. The V segment lost 2 bases and the J segment 3 bases; nucleotides outside the gene matches: 7. CDR3 DNA: TGCGCCAGCAGCTTTGGGGAACAGGGGGGCTACAATGAGCAGTTCTTC. Its protein product is CASSFGEQGGYNEQFF.

This clonotype was found many times. V gene TRBV30 combines with J gene TRBJ1-1; D is undetermined. Per germline, CDR1 GTSNPN and CDR2 SVGIG (reference sequence). The CDR3 totals 12 residues. Trimming took 4 bases from V and 7 from J, leaving 13 bases between them. CDR3 sequence reads: CAWTLGFGEAFF. As DNA, the CDR3 is TGTGCCTGGACTTTGGGGTTCGGTGAAGCTTTCTTT.